This T cell receptor beta chain is drawn from a study of T-cell reconstitution after alpha-beta-depleted transplantation in children. V gave up 6 bases and J gave up 9 bases, with 16 bases separating them. The CDR3 length is 13 residues. Germline lookup yields CDR1 SGDLS and CDR2 YYNGEE. It was with unique molecular identifiers that the TCRbeta library was prepared. TCRdb re-derived calls from the PCR reads in MiXCR, one entry per CDR3 protein. The sample has 300,000 or so distinct CDR3 sequences; 20% to 30% are singletons. The chain joins TRBV9 to TRBJ2-4; maybe TRBD1 (8 bases). The specimen was PBMCs, mostly from graft donor cells, collected 180 days after TCRalphabeta/CD19-depleted stem cell transplant. This receptor was obtained from a male patient aged 10-17 years who had a stem cell transplant for acute lymphoblastic leukemia, so the T cells may come from the graft donor. CDR3 residues: CASNMDREGIQYF. In DNA, the CDR3 is TGTGCCAGCAATATGGACAGGGAGGGCATTCAGTACTTC.